This T cell receptor (beta chain) was documented in a study of identical twins (dated by TCRdb to the mid-2010s). In the study overall: To test whether fetal clonotypes persist, this study deep-sequenced TCR alpha and beta repertoires from monozygotic twins, from unrelated adults of various ages, and from cord blood. To rule out contamination, the twin experiments were replicated at different times with different library preparation protocols.

Unmatched junction bases come to 6, with V trimmed by 0 bases and J by 9 bases. The germline V gene encodes CDR1 SGDLS and CDR2 YYNGEE. The cysteine opens and the phenylalanine closes a CDR3 of 14 amino acids. The read is trimmed to its CDR3 DNA, 42 bases read in frame from base 1. All donors were healthy Caucasians. Miltenyi CD45RO+ enrichment and human naive T-cell isolation kits were used to isolate memory (CD45RO+) and naive T cells from PBMC. Library preparation employed 5' RACE. Sequencing was carried out with an Illumina HiSeq 2000. A universal primer binding site was added through template switching, and the final cDNA carried a unique molecular identifier so that TCR cDNA molecules could be counted accurately. First-strand cDNA for TCR alpha and beta chains was synthesized from specific primers in the conserved constant-segment region. Each cDNA library was double barcoded, with a SMART-Mk sample barcode plus Illumina barcodes, to control for contamination. TruSeq adapter sequences along with Illumina sample barcodes were introduced in two successive PCR steps. TCR alpha and beta cDNA libraries were sequenced on the Illumina HiSeq platform with custom primers. Regarding the original processing steps: Unique molecular identifiers were extracted from raw reads with MiGEC, and CDR3 positions were determined with MiXCR. Recombination models were inferred per individual with the repgenHMM and IGoR tools using an EM algorithm. The tcR package in R was used for shared clonotype analysis, with sharing normalized by the product of cloneset sizes. Out-of-frame nonproductive sequences were analyzed to study raw recombination free of thymic and clonal selection effects. TCRdb reprocessing: public reads trimmed at Q25 with fastp, clones called with MiXCR, in-frame beta chains kept. CDR3 protein duplicates are merged, each entry listing the most common genes and DNA. Here the V and J calls rest on TCRdb's processing, not on the authors' analysis. The table for this sample lists about 210,000 distinct CDR3 sequences; roughly 10% of them were counted only once. Over 4.5% of the sample rests with the top ten.

Study-wide conclusions, independent of this receptor: Excess twin sharing in beta out-of-frame sequences was weaker because fewer shared sequences lowered the signal-to-noise ratio. Because the same donors could not be followed over many years, the conclusions relied on cross-sectional statistical analysis. In monozygotic twins, recombination models systematically underestimated out-of-frame TCR alpha sharing, but the models matched the sharing seen between unrelated individuals. Compared with coincidental sharing between unrelated individuals, out-of-frame TCR alpha sequences shared between twins had an excess of sequences with low generation probability. Invariant T cells such as MAIT and iNKT could partly confound zero-insertion analyses, although diverse VJ usage argued against such confounding for most clonotypes. Abundant cord blood beta clonotypes carried fewer insertions; young adult naive repertoires showed a weaker similar trend, while memory repertoires showed none.

Remarks on this clonotype: No antigen is known for it. No much larger clone is present one base from it, and per-base qualities are unavailable.

The specimen sequenced was memory (CD45RO+) T cells sorted from blood. Per the publication, the cell subset or site label means: CD45RO+ enriched T cells. In this chain, TRBV9 is recombined with TRBJ1-2; 9 of the junction bases match TRBD1. The receptor was derived from a woman aged 18-35 years in good health. The sequenced DNA is TGTGCCAGCAGCGTAGCGGGACAGGGTGTTAGCTACACCTTC. This encodes CASSVAGQGVSYTF. Joined to the reference TRBV9 and TRBJ1-2 proteins, this CDR3 gives the full variable domain: DSGVTQTPKHLITATGQRVTLRCSPRSGDLSVYWYQQSLDQGLQFLIQYYNGEERAKGNILERFSAQQFPDLHSELNLSSLELGDSALYFCASSVAGQGVSYTFGSGTRLTVV.